Following are 27 T cell receptor beta chains from one sample sequenced in a study of blood T cell repertoires in COVID-19. Libraries were prepared by immunoSEQ multiplex PCR; TCRdb keeps only in-frame clonotypes and omits some of them. The data show about 230,000 clones, 80% to 85% seen once. Sequenced input: peripheral blood. The receptors derive from a man between 35 and 55 years old with acute or convalescent COVID-19.

V usage is TRBV10-3 and J usage is TRBJ2-1, with 10 nucleotides matching TRBD2. The CDR3 has 15 residues. With V trimmed by 5 bases and J by 6 bases, 7 bases remained unmatched. Per the germline V gene, CDR1 is ENHRY and CDR2 is SYGVKD. CDR3 loop: CAISTTSGNSNEQFF. CDR3 DNA: TGTGCCATCAGTACTACTAGCGGGAACAGCAATGAGCAGTTCTTC.

V is TRBV30 and J is TRBJ2-3; 10 bases agree with TRBD2. V lost 3 bases to trimming and J lost 5 bases; unmatched junction nucleotides: 5. Germline V gene data show CDR1 as GTSNPN and CDR2 as SVGIG (reference sequence). The CDR3 covers 14 residues. CDR3 sequence reads: CAWRPSGSRDTQYF. CDR3 in DNA: TGTGCCTGGAGGCCTAGCGGGAGTAGAGATACGCAGTATTTT.

The chain is built from TRBV4-3 and TRBJ1-2; possible D gene TRBD1, 5 bases. CDR1 is LGHNA, CDR2 YSLEER, per germline. The CDR3 is 16 amino acids. V lost 0 bases and J 8 bases, leaving 19 bases between the germline ends. The CDR3 DNA reads as TGCGCCAGCAGCCAAGATGTCGGCAGGGAAATTCGCGGCTACACCTTC. Protein product: CASSQDVGREIRGYTF.

This rearrangement joins TRBV11-1 to TRBJ2-2; TRBD1 matches at 8 bases. In germline, CDR1 is SGHAT, CDR2 FQDESV (reference sequence). There are 14 residues in the CDR3. Trimming at V came to 3 bases and at J to 5 bases, leaving 2 bases not matched to a gene. Here the CDR3 DNA reads TGTGCCAGCAGCTTCACAGGGGGGACCGGGGAGCTGTTTTTT. Its protein is CASSFTGGTGELFF.

This sequence joins TRBV19 and TRBJ2-2; TRBD1 matches 8 bases. Germline assignment: CDR1 LNHDA and CDR2 SQIVND (reference sequence). The length of the CDR3 is 16 residues. Trimming at V came to 5 bases and at J to 6 bases, leaving 11 bases not matched to a gene. The CDR3 protein is CASSSRGRQVAGELFF. CDR3 DNA sequence: TGTGCCAGTAGTTCCAGGGGGCGTCAGGTCGCCGGGGAGCTGTTTTTT.

This rearrangement joins TRBV10-3 to TRBJ2-1, with no clear D. Trimming took 6 bases from V and 8 from J, leaving 17 bases between them. Germline values: CDR1 ENHRY, CDR2 SYGVKD. The CDR3 length is 14 residues. CDR3 region: CAIRDPPPSDEQFF. Written as DNA, the CDR3 is TGTGCCATCAGAGACCCTCCACCCAGCGATGAGCAGTTCTTC.

The V call is TRBV11-3, the J call TRBJ2-2; possibly TRBD2 for D (6 bases). The CDR3 length is 14 residues. V lost 6 bases and J 1 base, leaving 9 bases between the germline ends. The germline V gene has CDR1 SGHNT and CDR2 YENEEA. The DNA for the CDR3 is TGTGCCAGCAGTGGAGGGTGGAACACCGGGGAGCTGTTTTTT. Residues: CASSGGWNTGELFF.

There are a few counts of this clone. V usage is TRBV19 and J usage is TRBJ1-2; 9 nucleotides align to TRBD1. CDR1 is LNHDA and CDR2 is SQIVND in the germline V gene (reference sequence). The CDR3 is 14 residues long. Trimming removed 5 bases from V and 4 bases from J; junction bases left unmatched: 5. The CDR3 loop is CASSPGQGIYGYTF. The CDR3 DNA follows: TGTGCCAGTAGTCCCGGACAGGGGATCTATGGCTACACCTTC.

The chain has TRBV30 and TRBJ1-5, with a tentative D call TRBD1 (5 bases). The length of the CDR3 is 15 residues. Trimming took 3 bases from V and 4 from J, leaving 16 bases between them. Per germline, CDR1 GTSNPN and CDR2 SVGIG (reference sequence). CDR3: CAWSDGRGGNQPQHF. The CDR3, as DNA: TGTGCCTGGAGCGATGGTAGGGGTGGGAATCAGCCCCAGCATTTT.

The chain has TRBV29-1 and TRBJ1-2; a possible D gene is TRBD1 (6 bases). Trimming removed 6 bases at V and 2 bases at J, with 16 bases between. Looked up from germline, CDR1 is SQVTM and CDR2 is ANQGSEA. The CDR3 has 14 amino acids. CDR3 in DNA: TGCAGCGTGGCACGGGACACTCAGAACTATGGCTACACCTTC. Protein sequence: CSVARDTQNYGYTF.

The chain couples TRBV14 to TRBJ1-5; D remains unclear. The CDR3 is 14 residues long. The germline V gene has CDR1 SGHDN and CDR2 FVKESK. Trimming cost V 0 bases and J 3 bases, with 6 bases left between them. CDR3 in amino acids: CASSQEGYNQPQHF. The CDR3 DNA reads as TGTGCCAGCAGCCAAGAGGGCTACAATCAGCCCCAGCATTTT.

The sample holds one count of this clone. The chain employs TRBV14 and TRBJ2-3, with D tentatively TRBD2 (6 bases). CDR3 length: 15 residues. Trimming removed 0 bases from V and 7 bases from J, with 14 bases in between. Germline assignment: CDR1 SGHDN and CDR2 FVKESK. The CDR3 region is CASSQDQGGSNTQYF. The CDR3 DNA sequence: TGTGCCAGCAGCCAAGATCAAGGAGGGTCCAATACGCAGTATTTT.

The chain carries TRBV7-6 and TRBJ2-7; possible D gene TRBD1, 5 bases. The germline V gene encodes CDR1 SGHVS and CDR2 FNYEAQ. The CDR3 consists of 13 residues. With 3 bases removed from V and 2 bases from J, the gap between germline ends came to 8 bases. This CDR3 is CASSFGRAYEQYF. The CDR3 DNA follows: TGTGCCAGCAGCTTCGGCAGGGCCTACGAGCAGTACTTC.

V is TRBV29-1 and J is TRBJ1-2; D is possibly TRBD1 (5 bases). Germline V lookup: CDR1 SQVTM, CDR2 ANQGSEA. V was clipped by 1 base and J by 8 bases, with 8 bases between them. The CDR3 extends over 11 amino acids. The CDR3 DNA reads TGCAGCGTTGAAGGGGAGGGGGGCTACACCTTC. Its translation: CSVEGEGGYTF. The full variable domain, rest sourced from reference TRBV29-1 and TRBJ1-2, is SAVISQKPSRDICQRGTSLTIQCQVDSQVTMMFWYRQQPGQSLTLIATANQGSEATYESGFVIDKFPISRPNLTFSTLTVSNMSPEDSSIYLCSVEGEGGYTFGSGTRLTVV.

The chain uses TRBV7-2 and TRBJ2-7; possibly TRBD2 for D (5 bases). Looked up from germline, CDR1 is SGHTA and CDR2 is FQGNSA. This CDR3 is 14 amino acids long. The V end was cut by 5 bases, the J end by 4 bases, with 15 bases between. The CDR3 loop is CASSPPDSPYEQYF. CDR3 nucleotides: TGTGCCAGCAGCCCTCCGGACTCCCCTTACGAGCAGTACTTC.

This clone has a single count. This chain joins TRBV5-4 and TRBJ2-1; 12 bases match TRBD2. The CDR3 totals 16 residues. Unmatched junction bases numbered 2, after V lost 0 bases and J lost 4 bases. CDR1 is SGHNT and CDR2 is YYREEE in the germline V gene (reference sequence). CDR3 DNA: TGTGCCAGCAGCTTGGCGGGACTAGCGGGTTACAATGAGCAGTTCTTC. Protein product: CASSLAGLAGYNEQFF.

V gene TRBV29-1 combines with J gene TRBJ1-5, with TRBD1 matching 9 bases. This CDR3 is built from 15 residues. V was clipped by 6 bases and J by 6 bases; unmatched bases: 12. The germline V gene has CDR1 SQVTM and CDR2 ANQGSEA. In DNA, the CDR3 is TGCAGCGTCGCGTCCGGGACAGGGCACGGTCAGCCCCAGCATTTT. Its translation is CSVASGTGHGQPQHF.

The rearrangement links TRBV27 to TRBJ1-5; a weak D match, TRBD1 (5 bases). The CDR3 has 14 amino acids. With 0 bases removed from V and 7 bases from J, the gap between germline ends came to 10 bases. The V gene's germline CDR1 is MNHEY and CDR2 SMNVEV (reference sequence). CDR3 protein: CASSLSGREQPQHF. The CDR3 DNA sequence: TGTGCCAGCAGTTTATCTGGCAGGGAACAGCCCCAGCATTTT.

This clone was found once. The rearrangement joins TRBV6-6 to TRBJ2-7; 12 bases map to TRBD2. Germline-derived CDR1 and CDR2 are MNHNY and SVGAGI (reference sequence). V gave up 9 bases and J gave up 3 bases; unmatched junction bases: 6. The CDR3 length is 14 residues. The CDR3 protein is CASKMTSGSYEQYF. CDR3 sequence (DNA): TGTGCCAGTAAAATGACTAGCGGGAGCTACGAGCAGTACTTC.

This clone has a single count. This chain joins TRBV3-1 (or the pseudogene TRBV3-2) and TRBJ1-1; D not certain. This CDR3 has 12 residues. Germline CDR1 LGHDT, CDR2 YNNKEL (reference sequence). V dropped 0 bases and J dropped 8 bases, with 7 bases sitting between them. CDR3 sequence reads: CASSQDSGEAFF. In DNA, the CDR3 is TGTGCCAGCAGCCAAGATTCGGGGGAAGCTTTCTTT.

The chain couples TRBV12-5 to TRBJ2-1; 7 positions match TRBD2. Germline V lookup: CDR1 LGHNT, CDR2 FRNRAP. The junction had 2 bases not matched to a gene; V was cut back by 4 bases and J by 5 bases. CDR3 length equals 13 residues. The CDR3 region is CASGWDYDNEQFF. The CDR3 DNA sequence: TGTGCTAGTGGTTGGGACTACGACAATGAGCAGTTCTTC.

This clone was recorded only once. The chain is built from TRBV6-5 and TRBJ2-7; 7 nucleotides match TRBD1. CDR1 is MNHEY, CDR2 SVGAGI, per germline. The CDR3 loop spans 13 amino acids. J gave up 6 bases and V 5 bases, and 7 bases lay outside the gene matches. The CDR3 spells CASSLGGRLEQYF. The CDR3 DNA reads as TGTGCCAGCAGTCTAGGGGGCCGGCTCGAGCAGTACTTC.

V usage is TRBV19 and J usage is TRBJ1-5; D might be TRBD1 (5 bases). Trimming removed 7 bases at V and 9 bases at J, with 22 bases between. Germline V gene data show CDR1 as LNHDA and CDR2 as SQIVND (reference sequence). The CDR3 loop spans 15 amino acids. The CDR3 DNA reads TGTGCCAGTACCACAGGATCGGCATTTGTTTTGCCCCAGCATTTT. This translates into CASTTGSAFVLPQHF.

This chain links TRBV18 with TRBJ1-5, with D tentatively TRBD1 (5 bases). This CDR3 has 15 amino acids. V was clipped by 6 bases and J by 1 base, with 13 bases between them. The germline V gene encodes CDR1 KGHSH and CDR2 LQKENI. The chain's CDR3 is CASSETGSSNQPQHF. CDR3 in DNA: TGTGCCAGCTCGGAAACAGGATCGAGCAATCAGCCCCAGCATTTT.

The gene calls are TRBV7-9 and TRBJ2-7; D is unclear. Germline CDR1 is SEHNR and CDR2 is FQNEAQ (reference sequence). This CDR3 is built from 14 residues. V gave up 5 bases and J gave up 5 bases, with 16 bases separating them. The CDR3 sequence: CASSPPMGRNEQYF. The DNA of the CDR3 is TGTGCCAGCAGCCCCCCGATGGGCAGGAACGAGCAGTACTTC.

This clone was seen only once. This chain uses TRBV2 with TRBJ2-2, with TRBD1 identical over 7 bases. The CDR3 consists of 15 residues. V was clipped by 8 bases and J by 0 bases; unmatched bases: 6. Germline loops: CDR1 SNHLY, CDR2 FYNNEI. The DNA of the CDR3 is TGTGCCAGCTGCTGGCAGGGGGCGAACACCGGGGAGCTGTTTTTT. Encoded protein: CASCWQGANTGELFF. The variable domain in full, with the rest retrieved from reference TRBV2 and TRBJ2-2, is EPEVTQTPSHQVTQMGQEVILRCVPISNHLYFYWYRQILGQKVEFLVSFYNNEISEKSEIFDDQFSVERPDGSNFTLKIRSTKLEDSAMYFCASCWQGANTGELFFGEGSRLTVL.

The chain joins TRBV19 to TRBJ2-7; D remains unclear. Trimming cost V 1 base and J 1 base, with 8 bases left between them. CDR1 and CDR2 (germline): LNHDA, SQIVND (reference sequence). This CDR3 is built from 14 residues. The CDR3, as DNA: TGTGCCAGTAGTATAGGGGCAGGTTCCTACGAGCAGTACTTC. Translation gives CASSIGAGSYEQYF.